This T cell receptor beta chain was documented in a study of CXCR3-negative and CXCR3-positive naive CD8 T cells (dated 2019 in TCRdb). Describing the broader study: In total, about 135 million TRB reads were obtained, or roughly 1.5 +/- 0.3 million reads per library. Diversity and physicochemical repertoire analyses were performed on about a dozen donors pooled from two independent experiments. The TRBV-TRBJ cluster analysis covered naive subsets from about 5 donors and memory cells from 3 donors. The investigation overall reported the following: CXCR3 expression partially decreased after cryopreservation, so most assays used freshly isolated PBMCs. Compared with CXCR3-negative naive cells, CXCR3-positive naive cells had TRB CDR3s with higher hydrophobicity (lower Kidera factor 4), lower energy, and higher strength and volume indices. Naive CXCR3-negative and CXCR3-positive cells from the same donor showed similar TRBV-TRBJ usage, whereas memory cells showed distinct patterns. Both naive subsets had comparably high repertoire diversity, while memory CD8+ T cells had much lower repertoire diversity. Because surface CD5, which has been linked to self-reactivity in mice, was comparable between naive subsets, TCR interaction strength was also inferred from TRB CDR3 physicochemical properties.

With regard to this clonotype: Its antigen is still unknown.

The CDR3 runs 14 amino acids, cysteine and phenylalanine included. This entry has no DNA. CDR1 SQVTM and CDR2 ANQGSEA are derived from the germline V gene. Each CD8+ T cell subset was flow-sorted in triplicate, and 250,000 to 350,000 cells per subset were placed directly into RLT lysis buffer. To exclude memory contaminants, naive CD8+ T cells were stringently defined as CD45RO-CCR7+CD27+CD95-. Peripheral blood mononuclear cells were isolated from buffy coats using standard density gradient centrifugation. Naive CXCR3-negative and CXCR3-positive CD8+ T cells were flow-sorted using a FACSAria III. An RNeasy Mini Kit was used to extract total RNA from the sorted cells. Data came from a NextSeq 550. The Human TCR Profiling Kit (MiLaboratory) was used to prepare UMI-labeled 5' RACE TRB cDNA libraries. cDNA synthesis used the entire amount of extracted RNA, and PCR amplification then used the entire amount of cDNA produced. Libraries were prepared in parallel with an identical number of PCR cycles. The published analysis was carried out like this. About 50,000 +/- 10,000 unique UMI-labeled TRB cDNA molecules per library were extracted with MIGEC and MiXCR, with at least two reads per UMI required. On average, about 40,000 +/- 10,000 functional in-frame TRB CDR3 nucleotide clonotypes lacking stop codons were found per library. After each sample was downsampled to 5000 UMI-labeled TRB molecules, VDJtools was used to calculate diversity metrics such as normalized Shannon-Wiener and Chao1. Clonotype-size-weighted physicochemical properties of the central five CDR3 residues (interaction energy, strength, volume and Kidera factor 4) were computed in VDJtools. TCRdb reprocessed the reads, and each CDR3 protein sequence is entered once, without DNA. In this record, the V and J calls reflect TCRdb's handling and not the investigators' own analysis. This sample's table carries about 42,000 distinct CDR3 sequences. Together, the top ten hold 2.5% of the sample.

This TCR came from a human donor in good health. Some clones in this sample may be carry-over from other donors' samples. Sequencing was carried out using naive CXCR3- CD8+ T cells from blood. The cell subset or site label, read with the paper, signifies: CD45RO-CCR7+CD27+CD95- naive CD8+ T cells lacking CXCR3 (TNR3-). The receptor chain draws on TRBV29-1 and TRBJ2-6. The CDR3 amino acid sequence is: CSVDRVDGANVLTF.